A selection of T cell receptor beta chains follows, all from one sample in a study of blood T cell repertoires in COVID-19. Using immunoSEQ multiplex PCR, the repertoire was profiled, and TCRdb retains in-frame clones only, with some absent. The repertoire holds some 40,000 clones, approximately 85% seen once, with about a third in the top ten. Sequencing was performed on peripheral blood. The receptor source for this set is a woman of 80 years or more with acute or convalescent COVID-19. The CDR3 runs from the conserved cysteine through the conserved F or W. Each record gives: J gene, D gene, clone size, V gene, CDR3 protein, CDR3 DNA. The D gene is left open where the match is weak. Some rows have no size entry. The others give once, few or many, or a class for an expanded clone.

j_call: TRBJ1-1
d_call: TRBD1
clone_size: .
v_call: TRBV5-1
cdr3_aa: CASSRDRVRDTEAFF
cdr3_nt: TGCGCCAGCAGCCGAGACAGGGTCAGGGACACTGAAGCTTTCTTT

j_call: TRBJ2-1
d_call: TRBD2
clone_size: .
v_call: TRBV9
cdr3_aa: CASSVGLAGAQGPEQFF
cdr3_nt: TGTGCCAGCAGCGTAGGACTAGCGGGAGCCCAAGGTCCCGAGCAGTTCTTC

j_call: TRBJ2-2
d_call: .
clone_size: .
v_call: TRBV18
cdr3_aa: CASSPRSLYTGELFF
cdr3_nt: TGTGCCAGCTCACCCCGGAGTTTGTACACCGGGGAGCTGTTTTTT

j_call: TRBJ2-1
d_call: TRBD1
clone_size: .
v_call: TRBV27
cdr3_aa: CASSLGTGGEREQFF
cdr3_nt: TGTGCCAGCAGTTTAGGGACAGGGGGCGAGCGTGAGCAGTTCTTC

j_call: TRBJ1-6
d_call: TRBD1
clone_size: .
v_call: TRBV18
cdr3_aa: CASSLIRTGRYMDSPLHF
cdr3_nt: TGTGCCAGCTCCCTGATTCGGACAGGGCGGTATATGGATTCACCCCTCCACTTT

j_call: TRBJ2-7
d_call: TRBD2
clone_size: .
v_call: TRBV3-1/TRBV3-2
cdr3_aa: CASSQAPRGDYEQYF
cdr3_nt: TGTGCCAGCAGCCAAGCTCCCCGGGGGGACTACGAGCAGTACTTC

j_call: TRBJ2-3
d_call: .
clone_size: .
v_call: TRBV5-8
cdr3_aa: CASSSWLVSTDTQYF
cdr3_nt: TGTGCCAGCAGCTCGTGGCTGGTGTCGACAGATACGCAGTATTTT

j_call: TRBJ1-1
d_call: .
clone_size: .
v_call: TRBV6-4
cdr3_aa: CARSRGREEEGPNTEAFF
cdr3_nt: TGTGCCAGGAGTCGTGGCAGGGAGGAAGAGGGCCCCAACACTGAAGCTTTCTTT

j_call: TRBJ1-4
d_call: .
clone_size: .
v_call: TRBV2
cdr3_aa: CASSLSNPTVEKLFF
cdr3_nt: TGTGCCAGCAGCCTGTCTAACCCAACTGTTGAAAAACTGTTTTTT

j_call: TRBJ2-3
d_call: TRBD2
clone_size: .
v_call: TRBV5-1
cdr3_aa: CASSLELAGGDTQYF
cdr3_nt: TGCGCCAGCAGCTTGGAACTAGCGGGAGGCGATACGCAGTATTTT

j_call: TRBJ1-4
d_call: TRBD1
clone_size: .
v_call: TRBV7-8
cdr3_aa: CASSLAQKPGQGQNEKLFF
cdr3_nt: TGTGCCAGCAGCTTAGCGCAGAAACCGGGACAGGGCCAGAATGAAAAACTGTTTTTT

j_call: TRBJ2-3
d_call: TRBD1
clone_size: .
v_call: TRBV27
cdr3_aa: CASSRRDRFNIFTQYF
cdr3_nt: TGTGCCAGCAGTCGCCGGGACAGGTTCAACATTTTTACGCAGTATTTT

j_call: TRBJ2-7
d_call: .
clone_size: .
v_call: TRBV28
cdr3_aa: CASIQGTISYEQYF
cdr3_nt: TGTGCCAGCATCCAGGGCACGATCTCCTACGAGCAGTACTTC

j_call: TRBJ1-2
d_call: .
clone_size: .
v_call: TRBV29-1
cdr3_aa: CSVDPPGPQRGYYGYTF
cdr3_nt: TGCAGCGTTGACCCACCGGGACCCCAAAGGGGGTACTATGGCTACACCTTC

j_call: TRBJ2-6
d_call: TRBD2
clone_size: .
v_call: TRBV3-1/TRBV3-2
cdr3_aa: CASSQEGLANSGANVLTF
cdr3_nt: TGTGCCAGCAGCCAAGAAGGACTAGCGAACTCTGGGGCCAACGTCCTGACTTTC

j_call: TRBJ2-7
d_call: .
clone_size: .
v_call: TRBV18
cdr3_aa: CASSPLESNEQYF
cdr3_nt: TGTGCCAGCTCACCACTCGAGTCTAACGAGCAGTACTTC

j_call: TRBJ2-3
d_call: .
clone_size: once
v_call: TRBV5-4
cdr3_aa: CASSRYSTDTQYF
cdr3_nt: TGTGCCAGCAGCCGCTATAGCACAGATACGCAGTATTTT

j_call: TRBJ2-7
d_call: TRBD2
clone_size: once
v_call: TRBV29-1
cdr3_aa: CSARTSSYEQYF
cdr3_nt: TGCAGCGCTAGGACTAGCTCCTACGAGCAGTACTTC